The 5 T cell receptor beta chains presented below share a single source sample, sequenced in a study of blood T cell repertoires in COVID-19. TCRdb's table, derived via immunoSEQ multiplex PCR, lists solely in-frame clones and lacks some. The sample includes roughly 50,000 clones, roughly 82% of them seen just once. Sequenced: peripheral blood. These receptors came from a woman aged 55-69 years with acute or convalescent COVID-19.

The chain joins TRBV4-1 to TRBJ1-1, with a weak D call TRBD1 (5 bases). V was cut by 0 bases and J by 2 bases, with 25 bases left in between. Germline V gene sequence: CDR1 MGHRA, CDR2 YSYEKL. The CDR3 sequence is 20 residues long. CDR3 residues: CASSQDPDVRGLNANTEAFF. The CDR3 DNA reads as TGCGCCAGCAGCCAAGATCCGGATGTGCGGGGACTAAATGCCAACACTGAAGCTTTCTTT.

This clone was seen a handful of times. The chain couples TRBV5-1 to TRBJ2-2; D perhaps matches TRBD1 (6 bases). Trimming removed 7 bases from V and 4 bases from J, with 17 bases in between. The germline gives CDR1 SGHRS, CDR2 YFSETQ. The CDR3 contains 15 residues. DNA of the CDR3: TGCGCCAGCGGCCCCGGGACACCGGCCACCGGGGAGCTGTTTTTT. Amino acids: CASGPGTPATGELFF.

The chain has TRBV7-9 and TRBJ1-2, with no clear D. The germline CDR1 and CDR2 sequences are SEHNR and FQNEAQ (reference sequence). Trimming left V 1 base short and J 8 bases short, with 14 bases between. This CDR3 spans 14 amino acids. CDR3 in DNA: TGTGCCAGCAGCTTAGGAGGCGGGGATCGAGGCTACACCTTC. Translation gives CASSLGGGDRGYTF.

This chain's CDR3 is CASSLGGTGIYYGYTF. The CDR3 coding sequence is TGTGCCAGCAGCTTAGGCGGGACAGGGATCTACTATGGCTACACCTTC. The chain is built from TRBV7-2 and TRBJ1-2; 9 bases agree with TRBD1. This CDR3 has 16 amino acids. V gave up 1 base and J gave up 3 bases; unmatched junction bases: 6. From germline, CDR1 is SGHTA and CDR2 FQGNSA.

In this sample, this clone turned up once. Written as DNA, the CDR3 is TGTGCCAGTAGTATTTCCCCCGGAGGGAGTACGGCAGATACGCAGTATTTT. This gives the protein CASSISPGGSTADTQYF. The chain employs TRBV19 and TRBJ2-3; TRBD2 is a possible D gene (6 bases). The ends were cut back, 3 bases at V and 4 bases at J, with 20 bases in the middle. CDR3 size: 17 residues. Germline CDR1 and CDR2: LNHDA and SQIVND (reference sequence).